Listed below are T cell receptor beta chains from one sample, sequenced in a study of naive and memory T cell subsets. A single record per CDR3 protein comes from TCRdb applying MiXCR to the UMI-ligation and nested PCR reads. The profile shows 85,000 or so distinct CDR3 sequences, 8% to 9.5% of them singletons. Sequenced input: naive CD8+ T cells from blood. These receptors all stem from a human donor in good health. CDR3s include the opening cysteine and the closing phenylalanine or tryptophan.

CASSRTSGRDSTDTQYF | 17 | TRBJ2-3 | TRBV6-5
CASRPSPLGYGYTF | 14 | TRBJ1-2 | TRBV7-9
CATERYTGTGGREQYF | 16 | TRBJ2-7 | TRBV27
CASSVGAASSYEQYF | 15 | TRBJ2-7 | TRBV9
CASSQGLLNEQFF | 13 | TRBJ2-1 | TRBV4-1
CSVTHTGTDEWNTEAFF | 17 | TRBJ1-1 | TRBV29-1
CASSPPGDRDTQYF | 14 | TRBJ2-3 | TRBV28
CASSLVRLAGGREQYF | 16 | TRBJ2-7 | TRBV7-8
CASSLGLVGSYEQYF | 15 | TRBJ2-7 | TRBV4-3
CANQSGQGSLDTQYF | 15 | TRBJ2-3 | TRBV15
CASTATGGNEKLFF | 14 | TRBJ1-4 | TRBV5-1
CASSLVAGGPGAGELFF | 17 | TRBJ2-2 | TRBV7-9
CASSSDADPYSTDTQYF | 17 | TRBJ2-3 | TRBV7-8
CSETDSTDTQYF | 12 | TRBJ2-3 | TRBV29-1
CSVETSGRLFNEQFF | 15 | TRBJ2-1 | TRBV29-1
CASSSPGQGNYGYTF | 15 | TRBJ1-2 | TRBV7-9
CASSSVTGSNQPQHF | 15 | TRBJ1-5 | TRBV11-2
CASSFPSLLAEYQETQYF | 18 | TRBJ2-5 | TRBV28
CASSPPDERTDTQYF | 15 | TRBJ2-3 | TRBV18
CASKAGGNEQYF | 12 | TRBJ2-7 | TRBV2
CASSLRGLNNEQFF | 14 | TRBJ2-1 | TRBV12-3/TRBV12-4
CASRTHREDTEAFF | 14 | TRBJ1-1 | TRBV27
CSVEVGTHGEKLFF | 14 | TRBJ1-4 | TRBV29-1
CASSPSGGRAGNEQFF | 16 | TRBJ2-1 | TRBV5-5
CASSYSFGQGHDPNTEAFF | 19 | TRBJ1-1 | TRBV6-5
CASSQDLGAGGPFNEQFF | 18 | TRBJ2-1 | TRBV3-1
CASSEYRGKSNQPQHF | 16 | TRBJ1-5 | TRBV6-1
CASSLAWDRSLQETQYF | 17 | TRBJ2-5 | TRBV5-1
CSVLLRGEAFF | 11 | TRBJ1-1 | TRBV29-1
CAIPPSGFTDTQYF | 14 | TRBJ2-3 | TRBV10-3
CASSPRRGDEQFF | 13 | TRBJ2-1 | TRBV5-4
CASSAKDRTTYEQYF | 15 | TRBJ2-7 | TRBV6-1
CASSPSGRPPSYNEQFF | 17 | TRBJ2-1 | TRBV7-9
CASSKGPQETQYF | 13 | TRBJ2-5 | TRBV2
CASSSDTLTGELFF | 14 | TRBJ2-2 | TRBV7-9
CASSLGQEGARNF | 13 | TRBJ2-7 | TRBV4-1